Sequencing of this T cell receptor beta chain was carried out in a study of blood T cell repertoires in COVID-19. Background on the study: COVID-19 samples collected from the United States, Italy and Spain covered acute and convalescent phases. Sample material is recorded as cDNA or gDNA derived from T cells, B-cell-depleted T cells, or PBMCs.

V lost 0 bases and J 4 bases, leaving 11 bases between the germline ends. The CDR3 runs 15 residues. CDR1 and CDR2 from the germline V gene are SGHRS and YFSETQ. As handled by the study authors: Reference gene primers were amplified, and this amplification served to estimate nucleated cell counts. Assay used: immunoSEQ multiplex PCR; TCRdb lists only in-frame clones, some missing. V and J calls and clone size are given by that table; D and trimming were obtained from the DNA. This sample yields roughly 390,000 clones, of which 85% are seen a single time; roughly 3.9% belongs to the top ten. The sequence derives from a woman aged 18-29 years with acute or convalescent COVID-19. J is TRBJ2-1 and V is TRBV5-1, with D perhaps TRBD1 (6 bases). The sample comprised peripheral blood. The CDR3 DNA reads as TGCGCCAGCAGCTTGGGGACAGACCTTTACAATGAGCAGTTCTTC. This translates into CASSLGTDLYNEQFF.